The 26 T cell receptor beta chains given below trace back to one sample, sequenced in a study of blood T cell repertoires in COVID-19. Here immunoSEQ multiplex PCR was the method, and the copy in TCRdb shows in-frame clones only, minus some. Here the sample spans a few hundred thousand clones, 70% to 90% being singletons. The sample was peripheral blood. These receptors originate from a woman between 50 and 59 years old with COVID-19, enrolled during active disease.

The chain carries TRBV24-1 and TRBJ1-2; 9 bases agree with TRBD1. J gave up 1 base and V 9 bases, and 8 bases lay outside the gene matches. The germline V gene encodes CDR1 KGHDR and CDR2 SFDVKD. The CDR3 sequence is 15 residues long. This CDR3 reads CATSGTGPINYGYTF. The DNA of the CDR3 is TGTGCCACCTCGGGGACAGGGCCTATTAACTATGGCTACACCTTC.

The chain recombines TRBV3-1 (or the pseudogene TRBV3-2) with TRBJ1-5; 7 nucleotides match TRBD1. The CDR3 has 15 residues. J was trimmed by 6 bases and V by 1 base; bases with no gene match: 6. CDR1 is LGHDT, CDR2 YNNKEL, per germline (reference sequence). CDR3 nucleotides: TGTGCCAGCAGCCAAGGGACGACAGGGTCTCAGCCCCAGCATTTT. It translates to CASSQGTTGSQPQHF.

V gene TRBV15 combines with J gene TRBJ2-4; TRBD1 agrees at 7 bases. CDR1 LNHNV and CDR2 YYDKDF come from the germline V gene (reference sequence). This CDR3 is 16 amino acids long. Unmatched junction bases numbered 13, after V lost 2 bases and J lost 9 bases. The CDR3 nucleotides read TGTGCCACCAGCAGATCAACAGGGGCCCGCGTGGGCATTCAGTACTTC. This sequence encodes CATSRSTGARVGIQYF.

The gene calls are TRBV9 and TRBJ2-1; D perhaps matches TRBD1 (6 bases). The CDR3 is made up of 15 amino acids. Looked up from germline, CDR1 is SGDLS and CDR2 is YYNGEE. V was pared by 0 bases and J by 1 base, with 8 bases between. The CDR3 sequence is CASSVGRGSYNEQFF. Written as DNA, the CDR3 is TGTGCCAGCAGCGTAGGTAGGGGGTCCTACAATGAGCAGTTCTTC.

The chain carries TRBV5-3 and TRBJ2-7, with D tentatively TRBD1 (6 bases). TRBV5-3 is assigned to the ORF class and has an uncertain function. Trimming stripped 7 bases from V and 3 bases from J, with 14 bases between. The CDR3 covers 13 residues. The CDR3 region is CARREGGRYEQYV. For the CDR3, the DNA is TGTGCCAGACGGGAAGGGGGACGCTACGAGCAGTACGTC.

The V call is TRBV6-5, the J call TRBJ2-7; D may be TRBD2 (6 bases). The V gene's germline CDR1 is MNHEY and CDR2 SVGAGI. The V end was cut by 6 bases, the J end by 5 bases, with 11 bases between. The CDR3 loop spans 12 amino acids. The CDR3 DNA reads as TGTGCCAGCAGCCAGGGAGGAAACGAGCAGTACTTC. Its translation: CASSQGGNEQYF.

The CDR3 coding sequence is TGTGCCAGCAGTTATGCGGTCTACACCTTC. It codes for CASSYAVYTF. The J gene is TRBJ1-2, the V gene TRBV6-6; no firm D call. The CDR3 is 10 residues long. With 3 bases removed from V and 10 bases from J, the gap between germline ends came to 6 bases. Germline CDR1 MNHNY, CDR2 SVGAGI (reference sequence).

The chain joins TRBV2 to TRBJ1-2, with D possibly matching TRBD1 (5 bases). The germline V gene encodes CDR1 SNHLY and CDR2 FYNNEI. This CDR3 has 13 amino acids. Trimming stripped 4 bases from V and 8 bases from J, with 14 bases between. This CDR3 reads CASSVDSPRGYTF. CDR3 DNA sequence: TGTGCCAGCAGTGTAGACAGTCCGAGGGGCTACACCTTC.

The rearrangement uses TRBV11-3 and TRBJ2-3; D may be TRBD2 (6 bases). The ends were cut back, 5 bases at V and 3 bases at J, with 12 bases in the middle. Germline lookup yields CDR1 SGHNT and CDR2 YENEEA. The CDR3 totals 14 residues. The chain's CDR3 is CASSREWVTDTQYF. The CDR3 DNA follows: TGTGCCAGCAGCCGGGAGTGGGTAACAGATACGCAGTATTTT.

This clone was observed a single time. The gene calls are TRBV29-1 and TRBJ2-2; D unresolved. V dropped 4 bases and J dropped 4 bases, with 7 bases sitting between them. Germline CDR1 SQVTM, CDR2 ANQGSEA. This CDR3 has 12 amino acids. In DNA, the CDR3 is TGCAGCGTTGCACGGAGCACCGGGGAGCTGTTTTTT. It codes for CSVARSTGELFF.

The V and J genes are TRBV6-5 and TRBJ2-3; D unresolved. V was pared by 6 bases and J by 3 bases, with 10 bases between. Germline CDR1 MNHEY, CDR2 SVGAGI. The CDR3 spans 13 residues. The CDR3 DNA reads TGTGCCAGCAGATCCCCCTTTACAGATACGCAGTATTTT. This encodes CASRSPFTDTQYF.

DNA of the CDR3: TGTGCCAGCAGCTTATCCACGGGGGGGCCGGGGTACGAGCAGTACTTC. This encodes CASSLSTGGPGYEQYF. V gene TRBV7-8 combines with J gene TRBJ2-7; 8 bases fit TRBD2. The V and J ends lost 2 bases and 4 bases, in that order; junction bases with no gene match: 10. CDR3 length equals 16 residues. From germline, CDR1 is SGHVS and CDR2 FQNEAQ.

The CDR3 loop reads CASSSVGDSGVETQYF. The CDR3 DNA is TGCGCCAGCAGCTCTGTCGGGGACTCCGGGGTGGAGACCCAGTACTTC. The gene calls are TRBV5-1 and TRBJ2-5, with D possibly matching TRBD2 (6 bases). The CDR3 extends over 16 amino acids. The V end was cut by 3 bases, the J end by 5 bases, with 20 bases between. From germline, CDR1 is SGHRS and CDR2 YFSETQ.

This clone turned up a few times. The J gene is TRBJ2-1, the V gene TRBV7-3; 7 positions agree with TRBD2. This CDR3 region has 13 residues. With 5 bases clipped from V and 10 bases from J, the junction kept 8 bases outside the gene matches. The V gene's germline CDR1 is SGHTA and CDR2 FQGTGA. The CDR3 nucleotides read TGTGCCAGCAGCCGAGGACTAGTAGAAGAGCAGTTCTTC. This sequence encodes CASSRGLVEEQFF. The full variable domain, completed using reference TRBV7-3 and TRBJ2-1, is GAGVSQTPSNKVTEKGKYVELRCDPISGHTALYWYRQSLGQGPEFLIYFQGTGAADDSGLPNDRFFAVRPEGSVSTLKIQRTERGDSAVYLCASSRGLVEEQFFGPGTRLTVL.

The chain combines TRBV6-5 with TRBJ1-5, with D tentatively TRBD1 (5 bases). The CDR3 extends over 11 amino acids. CDR1 and CDR2 from the germline V gene are MNHEY and SVGAGI. Trimming left V 6 bases short and J 9 bases short, with 9 bases between. The CDR3 nucleotides read TGTGCCAGCAGGGGGCAGGGGCCCCAGCATTTT. Translating gives CASRGQGPQHF.

The chain combines TRBV19 with TRBJ1-5; D unresolved. This CDR3 region has 14 residues. V was clipped by 5 bases and J by 4 bases, with 12 bases between them. Germline V gene lookup returns CDR1 LNHDA and CDR2 SQIVND (reference sequence). In DNA form, the CDR3 reads TGTGCCAGTAGTGCGACGGGGAGTAATCAGCCCCAGCATTTT. This gives the protein CASSATGSNQPQHF.

The J gene is TRBJ1-6, the V gene TRBV14; 7 bases map to TRBD1. The junction had 7 bases not matched to a gene; V was cut back by 4 bases and J by 10 bases. The CDR3 is 14 residues long. Germline CDR1 and CDR2: SGHDN and FVKESK. The CDR3 protein is CASSPTTGRSPLHF. The CDR3, as DNA: TGTGCCAGCAGCCCCACGACAGGGAGGTCACCCCTCCACTTT. Full variable domain (missing parts from reference TRBV14 and TRBJ1-6): EAGVTQFPSHSVIEKGQTVTLRCDPISGHDNLYWYRRVMGKEIKFLLHFVKESKQDESGMPNNRFLAERTGGTYSTLKVQPAELEDSGVYFCASSPTTGRSPLHFGNGTRLTVT.

The genes are TRBV14 and TRBJ1-3, with TRBD1 matching 8 bases. Germline loops: CDR1 SGHDN, CDR2 FVKESK. V shed 4 bases, J shed 1 base, and the junction held 21 bases outside the gene matches. The CDR3 has 21 amino acids. The chain's CDR3 is CASSPSHPGQVASRSGNTIYF. CDR3 in DNA: TGTGCCAGCAGCCCCTCTCATCCGGGACAGGTCGCCTCGAGGTCTGGAAACACCATATATTTT.

This CDR3 reads CATSSRGGLYEQYV. The CDR3 DNA reads TGTGCCACCAGCTCCCGCGGGGGACTCTACGAGCAGTACGTC. This chain joins TRBV15 and TRBJ2-7; 7 bases align to TRBD2. J lost 3 bases, V lost 5 bases, and 7 bases had no gene match. This CDR3 is built from 14 residues. The germline V gene has CDR1 LNHNV and CDR2 YYDKDF (reference sequence).

The J gene is TRBJ1-1, the V gene TRBV12-3 or TRBV12-4; TRBD1 might be the D (5 bases). The CDR3 has 12 residues. Trimming took off 7 bases at V and 7 bases at J, with 13 bases between the two ends. The CDR3 region is CASTKDIDEAFF. The CDR3 bases are TGTGCCAGCACCAAGGACATCGATGAAGCTTTCTTT.

This chain joins TRBV19 and TRBJ2-3; D not certain. The germline V gene encodes CDR1 LNHDA and CDR2 SQIVND (reference sequence). The V and J ends lost 0 bases and 2 bases respectively, with 9 bases between them. There are 15 residues in the CDR3. CDR3 region: CASSIDSTYTDTQYF. CDR3 nucleotide sequence: TGTGCCAGTAGTATAGATTCGACTTACACAGATACGCAGTATTTT. Full variable domain (missing parts from reference TRBV19 and TRBJ2-3): DGGITQSPKYLFRKEGQNVTLSCEQNLNHDAMYWYRQDPGQGLRLIYYSQIVNDFQKGDIAEGYSVSREKKESFPLTVTSAQKNPTAFYLCASSIDSTYTDTQYFGPGTRLTVL.

The chain links TRBV5-5 to TRBJ1-5; TRBD1 aligns across 10 bases. In germline, CDR1 is SGHKS, CDR2 YYEKEE (reference sequence). The CDR3 contains 15 residues. Trimming cost V 4 bases and J 7 bases; bases outside gene matches: 8. Written as DNA, the CDR3 is TGTGCCAGCAGCCTACTGACAGGGGGCGTGCAGCCCCAGCATTTT. Amino acid sequence: CASSLLTGGVQPQHF. Based on the CDR3 plus reference TRBV5-5 and TRBJ1-5, the full variable domain is DAGVTQSPTHLIKTRGQQVTLRCSPISGHKSVSWYQQVLGQGPQFIFQYYEKEERGRGNFPDRFSARQFPNYSSELNVNALLLGDSALYLCASSLLTGGVQPQHFGDGTRLSIL.

J is TRBJ1-4 and V is TRBV24-1; D is perhaps TRBD1 (6 bases). V was trimmed by 7 bases and J by 8 bases, leaving 13 bases between them. Germline V lookup: CDR1 KGHDR, CDR2 SFDVKD. The CDR3 runs 13 residues. CDR3 sequence: CATRGGAGEKLFF. CDR3 sequence (DNA): TGTGCCACCAGAGGGGGGGCAGGCGAAAAACTGTTTTTT.

The chain employs TRBV11-3 and TRBJ1-6; 12 bases line up with TRBD1. Germline V gives CDR1 SGHNT, CDR2 YENEEA. The CDR3 loop spans 16 amino acids. With 5 bases clipped from V and 9 bases from J, the junction kept 8 bases outside the gene matches. CDR3 region: CASSPPGTGGGSPLHF. The CDR3 nucleotides are TGTGCCAGCAGCCCCCCCGGGACAGGGGGCGGTTCACCCCTCCACTTT.

V gene TRBV11-2 combines with J gene TRBJ1-3, with D tentatively TRBD1 (5 bases). Germline CDR1 and CDR2: SGHAT and FQNNGV. V shed 1 base and J shed 9 bases, with 13 bases lying between them. CDR3 length: 14 amino acids. The DNA of the CDR3 is TGTGCCAGCAGCTTAGTAAAGGAAAGGGGCACCATATATTTT. Amino acid sequence: CASSLVKERGTIYF.

The chain uses TRBV5-5 and TRBJ1-6, with D perhaps TRBD1 (5 bases). Germline V gene lookup returns CDR1 SGHKS and CDR2 YYEKEE (reference sequence). Between the trimmed V and J ends, which lost 0 bases and 6 bases, there was a span of 16 bases. The CDR3 has 17 residues. CDR3 amino acids: CASSLVAGPLLNSPLHF. As DNA, the CDR3 is TGTGCCAGCAGCTTGGTTGCAGGGCCGTTACTTAATTCACCCCTCCACTTT.